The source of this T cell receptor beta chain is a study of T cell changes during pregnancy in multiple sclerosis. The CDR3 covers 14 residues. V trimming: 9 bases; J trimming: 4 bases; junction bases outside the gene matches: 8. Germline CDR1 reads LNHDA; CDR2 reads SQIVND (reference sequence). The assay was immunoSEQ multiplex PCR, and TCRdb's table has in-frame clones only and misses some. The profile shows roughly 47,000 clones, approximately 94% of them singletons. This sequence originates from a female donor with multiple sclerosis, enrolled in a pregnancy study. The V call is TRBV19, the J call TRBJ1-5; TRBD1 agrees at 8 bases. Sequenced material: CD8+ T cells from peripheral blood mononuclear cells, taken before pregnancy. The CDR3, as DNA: TGTGCCAGCGCCCCATACAGGGGGAATCAGCCCCAGCATTTT. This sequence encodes CASAPYRGNQPQHF. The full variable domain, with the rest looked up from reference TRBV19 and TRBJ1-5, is DGGITQSPKYLFRKEGQNVTLSCEQNLNHDAMYWYRQDPGQGLRLIYYSQIVNDFQKGDIAEGYSVSREKKESFPLTVTSAQKNPTAFYLCASAPYRGNQPQHFGDGTRLSIL.